This is a list of T cell receptor beta chains from one sample in a study of OX40 agonist ivuxolimab in advanced cancers. Here immunoSEQ multiplex PCR was the method, and the copy in TCRdb shows in-frame clones only, minus some. The table shows 70,000 or so clones, with 70% to 90% occurring only once. Specimen: CD4+ or CD8+ T cells sorted from blood, collected in a trial of the OX40 agonist ivuxolimab. Receptor source: an adult with an advanced solid tumor such as melanoma, head and neck, liver or kidney cancer. The CDR3 runs from the conserved cysteine through the conserved F or W. A D gene is named only where the DNA matches it firmly. Clone size is stated in some rows and not others, as once, few, many or a class when expanded.

j_call	d_call	cdr3_length	clone_size	v_call	cdr3_aa	cdr3_nt
TRBJ2-7	TRBD2	14	.	TRBV18	CASSPTSTSAEQYF	TGTGCCAGCTCACCGACATCGACTAGCGCCGAGCAGTACTTC
TRBJ1-1	.	13	.	TRBV28	CASSAPGAQQAFF	TGTGCCAGCAGTGCTCCAGGGGCGCAACAAGCTTTCTTT
TRBJ2-7	TRBD1	15	.	TRBV2	CASSVVGTGGYEQYF	TGTGCCAGCAGTGTAGTTGGGACAGGGGGCTACGAGCAGTACTTC
TRBJ1-1	.	13	few	TRBV6-1	CASNIQGSTEAFF	TGTGCCAGCAACATCCAGGGGAGCACTGAAGCTTTCTTT
TRBJ1-1	.	14	.	TRBV15	CATSRVGGNTEAFF	TGTGCCACCAGCAGAGTAGGAGGGAACACTGAAGCTTTCTTT
TRBJ1-6	TRBD1	15	.	TRBV14	CASSQATGGSSPLHF	TGTGCCAGCAGCCAAGCAACAGGGGGCAGTTCACCCCTCCACTTT
TRBJ2-1	TRBD2	16	.	TRBV7-2	CASSSNYPGLAGRQFF	TGTGCCAGCAGTTCTAACTATCCGGGACTAGCGGGGAGGCAGTTCTTC
TRBJ2-2	.	17	.	TRBV19	CASSMPLRRSNTGELFF	TGTGCCAGTAGTATGCCCTTACGGAGGTCGAACACCGGGGAGCTGTTTTTT
TRBJ2-7	.	12	.	TRBV7-9	CASSLLAHEQYF	TGTGCCAGCAGCTTATTAGCCCACGAGCAGTACTTC
TRBJ2-5	TRBD2	14	once	TRBV7-9	CASSQGLAAETQYF	TGTGCCAGCAGCCAGGGACTAGCGGCAGAGACCCAGTACTTC
TRBJ2-3	.	13	.	TRBV12-5	CASGLGSTDTQYF	TGTGCTAGTGGTTTGGGCAGCACAGATACGCAGTATTTT
TRBJ2-7	TRBD2	16	.	TRBV7-2	CASSLVGQRDSYEQYF	TGTGCCAGCAGCTTAGTCGGTCAGCGGGACTCCTACGAGCAGTACTTC
TRBJ2-1	.	18	.	TRBV9	CASSPRTGRPSSYNEQFF	TGTGCCAGCAGCCCTCGGACTGGCCGCCCGAGCTCCTACAATGAGCAGTTCTTC
TRBJ2-1	.	14	.	TRBV5-6	CASTELRSYNEQFF	TGTGCCAGCACCGAGCTTCGGTCCTACAATGAGCAGTTCTTC
TRBJ1-1	.	14	.	TRBV2	CASSELKGGTEAFF	TGTGCCAGCAGTGAATTGAAGGGGGGCACTGAAGCTTTCTTT
TRBJ2-3	.	15	.	TRBV7-7	CASSLAPGRTDTQYF	TGTGCTAGCAGCTTAGCCCCGGGGCGTACAGATACGCAGTATTTT
TRBJ2-6	.	14	.	TRBV5-1	CASTEGTGANVLTF	TGCGCCAGCACGGAAGGGACTGGGGCCAACGTCCTGACTTTC
TRBJ2-2	.	14	.	TRBV28	CATSPPTNTGELFF	TGTGCTACCTCGCCCCCTACGAACACCGGGGAGCTGTTTTTT